This TCR beta chain was found in a study of blood T cell repertoires in COVID-19. The overall study: The analysed material was cDNA or gDNA that came from T cells, B-cell-depleted T cells, or PBMCs.

In the original workflow: Amplification with reference gene primers provided the estimates of nucleated cell counts. Here immunoSEQ multiplex PCR was the method, and the copy in TCRdb shows in-frame clones only, minus some. D and trimming were read from the DNA, whereas the V and J calls and clone size are those reported in that table. The sample contains roughly 250,000 clones, 85% to 90% of which appear only once. The CDR3 covers 14 residues. V gave up 7 bases and J gave up 1 base, with 13 bases separating them. The V gene's germline CDR1 is LNHDA and CDR2 SQIVND (reference sequence). Material for sequencing was PBMCs or T cells enriched from blood (not recorded which). The chain employs TRBV19 and TRBJ1-1, with a tentative D call TRBD1 (6 bases). The source of this sequence is a woman aged 50 to 60 who had recovered from COVID-19. In nucleotides, the CDR3 is TGTGCCAGTACCGTGGGGGCAGCGAACACTGAAGCTTTCTTT. Its translation is CASTVGAANTEAFF.